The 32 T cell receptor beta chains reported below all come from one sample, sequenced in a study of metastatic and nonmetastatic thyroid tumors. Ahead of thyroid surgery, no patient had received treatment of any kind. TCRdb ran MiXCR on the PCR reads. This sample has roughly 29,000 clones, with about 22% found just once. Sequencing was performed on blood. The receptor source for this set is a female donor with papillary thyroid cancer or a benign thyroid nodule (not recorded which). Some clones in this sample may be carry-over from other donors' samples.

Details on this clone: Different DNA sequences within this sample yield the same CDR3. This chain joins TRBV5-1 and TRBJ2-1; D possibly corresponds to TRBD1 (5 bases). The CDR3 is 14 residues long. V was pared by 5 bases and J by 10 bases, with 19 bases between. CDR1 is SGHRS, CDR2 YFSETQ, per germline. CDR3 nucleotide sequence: TGCGCCAGCAGTGCCGGTACAGGTACGGAAGAGCAGTTCTTC. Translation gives CASSAGTGTEEQFF.

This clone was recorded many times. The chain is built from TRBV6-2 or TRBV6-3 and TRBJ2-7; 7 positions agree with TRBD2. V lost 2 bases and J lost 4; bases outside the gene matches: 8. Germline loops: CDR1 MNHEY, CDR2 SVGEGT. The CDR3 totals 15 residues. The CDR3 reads CASSYPGLGIYEQYF. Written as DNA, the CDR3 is TGTGCCAGCAGTTACCCCGGACTAGGGATTTACGAGCAGTACTTC.

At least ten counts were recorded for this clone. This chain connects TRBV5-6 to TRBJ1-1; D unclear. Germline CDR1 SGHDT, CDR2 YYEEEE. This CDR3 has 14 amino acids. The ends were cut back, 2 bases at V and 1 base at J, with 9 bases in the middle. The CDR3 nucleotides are TGTGCCAGCAGCTTTTATCGTCGGAACACTGAAGCTTTCTTT. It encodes CASSFYRRNTEAFF.

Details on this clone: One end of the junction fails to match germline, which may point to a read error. Here the CDR3 DNA reads TGCCCCAGCAGCGACGCCTCCGGGACAGGGGGGAGTGATACGCAGTATTTT. It codes for CPSSDASGTGGSDTQYF. The chain combines TRBV5-1 with TRBJ2-3; the match to TRBD1 covers 11 bases. The CDR3 loop spans 17 amino acids. Looked up from germline, CDR1 is SGHRS and CDR2 is YFSETQ.

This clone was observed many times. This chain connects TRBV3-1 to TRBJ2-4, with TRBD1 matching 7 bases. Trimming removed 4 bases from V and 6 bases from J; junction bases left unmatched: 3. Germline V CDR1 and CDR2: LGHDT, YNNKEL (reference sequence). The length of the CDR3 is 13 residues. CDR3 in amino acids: CASSLGQTNIQYF. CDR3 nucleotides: TGTGCCAGCAGCCTGGGACAGACAAACATTCAGTACTTC. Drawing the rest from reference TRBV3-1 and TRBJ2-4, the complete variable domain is DTAVSQTPKYLVTQMGNDKSIKCEQNLGHDTMYWYKQDSKKFLKIMFSYNNKELIINETVPNRFSPKSPDKAHLNLHINSLELGDSAVYFCASSLGQTNIQYFGAGTRLSVL.

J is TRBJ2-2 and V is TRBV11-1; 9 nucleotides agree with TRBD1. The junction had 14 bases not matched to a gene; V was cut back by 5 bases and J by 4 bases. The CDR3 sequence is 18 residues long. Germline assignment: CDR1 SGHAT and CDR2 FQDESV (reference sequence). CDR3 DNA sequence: TGTGCCAGCAGCCACCCCCTCGAGGACAGGGGTTTCACCGGGGAGCTGTTTTTT. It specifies CASSHPLEDRGFTGELFF.

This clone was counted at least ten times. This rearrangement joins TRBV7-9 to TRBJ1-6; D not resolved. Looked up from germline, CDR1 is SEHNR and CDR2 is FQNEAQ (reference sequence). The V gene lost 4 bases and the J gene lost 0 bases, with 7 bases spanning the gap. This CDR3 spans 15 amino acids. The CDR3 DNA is TGTGCCAGCAGCTCCCATAGCTCCTATAATTCACCCCTCCACTTT. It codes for CASSSHSSYNSPLHF.

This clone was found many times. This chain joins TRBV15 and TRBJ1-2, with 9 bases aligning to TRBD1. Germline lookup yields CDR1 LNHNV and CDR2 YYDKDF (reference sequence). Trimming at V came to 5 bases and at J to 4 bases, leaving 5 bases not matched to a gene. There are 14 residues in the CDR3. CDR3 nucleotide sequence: TGTGCCACCAGCGGACTACAGGGGGCCTATGGCTACACCTTC. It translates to CATSGLQGAYGYTF.

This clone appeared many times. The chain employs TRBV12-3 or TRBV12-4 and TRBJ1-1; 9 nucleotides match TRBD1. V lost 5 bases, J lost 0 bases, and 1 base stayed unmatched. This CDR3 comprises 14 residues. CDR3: CASSRQGVNTEAFF. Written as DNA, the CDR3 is TGTGCCAGCAGTCGACAGGGGGTGAACACTGAAGCTTTCTTT.

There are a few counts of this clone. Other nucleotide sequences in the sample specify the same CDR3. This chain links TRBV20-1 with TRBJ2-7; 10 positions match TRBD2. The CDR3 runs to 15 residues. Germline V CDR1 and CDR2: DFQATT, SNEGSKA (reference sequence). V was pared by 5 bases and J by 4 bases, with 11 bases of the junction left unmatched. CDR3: CSAGTSGRGVYEQYF. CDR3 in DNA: TGCAGTGCTGGTACCAGCGGGAGGGGGGTTTACGAGCAGTACTTC.

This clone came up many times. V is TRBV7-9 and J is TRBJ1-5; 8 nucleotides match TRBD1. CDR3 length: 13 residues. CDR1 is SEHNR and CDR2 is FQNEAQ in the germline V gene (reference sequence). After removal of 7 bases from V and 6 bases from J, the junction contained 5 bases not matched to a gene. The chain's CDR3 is CASTGGYGQPQHF. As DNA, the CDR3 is TGTGCCAGCACAGGGGGCTATGGTCAGCCCCAGCATTTT.

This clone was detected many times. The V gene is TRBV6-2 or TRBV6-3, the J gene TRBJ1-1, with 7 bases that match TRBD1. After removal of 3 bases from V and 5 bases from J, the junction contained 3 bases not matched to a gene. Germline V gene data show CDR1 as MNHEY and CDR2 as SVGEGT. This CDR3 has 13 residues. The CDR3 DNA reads TGTGCCAGCAGTTATAAGGGGGCAACTGAAGCTTTCTTT. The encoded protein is CASSYKGATEAFF.

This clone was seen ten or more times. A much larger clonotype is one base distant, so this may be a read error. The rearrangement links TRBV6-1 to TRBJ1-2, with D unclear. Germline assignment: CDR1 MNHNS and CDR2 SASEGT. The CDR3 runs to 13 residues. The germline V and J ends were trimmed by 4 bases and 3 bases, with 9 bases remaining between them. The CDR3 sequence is CASSAAVDYGYTF. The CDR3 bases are TGTGCCAGCAGTGCAGCAGTAGACTATGGCTACACCTTC.

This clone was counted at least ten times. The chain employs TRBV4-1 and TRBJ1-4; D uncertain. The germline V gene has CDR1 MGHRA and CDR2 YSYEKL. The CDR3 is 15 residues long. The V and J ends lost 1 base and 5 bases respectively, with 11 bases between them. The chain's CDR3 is CASSQGRFENEKLFF. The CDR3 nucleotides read TGCGCCAGCAGCCAAGGCCGTTTCGAGAATGAAAAACTGTTTTTT.

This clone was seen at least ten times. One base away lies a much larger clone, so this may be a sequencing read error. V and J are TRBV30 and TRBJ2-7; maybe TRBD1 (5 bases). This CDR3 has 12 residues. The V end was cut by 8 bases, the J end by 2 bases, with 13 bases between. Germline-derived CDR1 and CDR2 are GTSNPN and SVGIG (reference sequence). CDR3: CASRQHPYEQYF. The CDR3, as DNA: TGTGCCAGTAGACAGCATCCCTACGAGCAGTACTTC.

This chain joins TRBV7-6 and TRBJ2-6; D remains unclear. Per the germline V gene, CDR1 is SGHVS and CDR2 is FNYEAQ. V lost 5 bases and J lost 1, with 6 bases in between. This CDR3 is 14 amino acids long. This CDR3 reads CASSSVSGANVLTF. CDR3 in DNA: TGTGCCAGCAGCAGCGTTTCTGGGGCCAACGTCCTGACTTTC.

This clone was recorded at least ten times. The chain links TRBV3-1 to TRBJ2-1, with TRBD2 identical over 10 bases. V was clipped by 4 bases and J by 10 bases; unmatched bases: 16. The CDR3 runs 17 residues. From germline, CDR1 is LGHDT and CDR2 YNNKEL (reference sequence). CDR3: CASSLKQVASGGVEQFF. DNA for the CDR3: TGTGCCAGCAGCCTAAAGCAAGTGGCTAGCGGGGGCGTAGAGCAGTTCTTC.

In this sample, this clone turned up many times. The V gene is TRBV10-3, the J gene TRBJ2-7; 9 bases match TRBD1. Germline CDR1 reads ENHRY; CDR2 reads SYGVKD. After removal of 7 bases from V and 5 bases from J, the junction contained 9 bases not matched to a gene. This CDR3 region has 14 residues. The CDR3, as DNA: TGTGCCATCATGGACGGGACAGGGACTAACGAGCAGTACTTC. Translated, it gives CAIMDGTGTNEQYF.

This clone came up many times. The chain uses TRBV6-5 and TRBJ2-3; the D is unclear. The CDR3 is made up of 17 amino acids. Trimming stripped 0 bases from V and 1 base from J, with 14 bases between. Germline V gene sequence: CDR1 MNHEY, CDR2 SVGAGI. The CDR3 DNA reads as TGTGCCAGCAGTTACTCACGTCGCCGCGGTGGCACAGATACGCAGTATTTT. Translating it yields CASSYSRRRGGTDTQYF.

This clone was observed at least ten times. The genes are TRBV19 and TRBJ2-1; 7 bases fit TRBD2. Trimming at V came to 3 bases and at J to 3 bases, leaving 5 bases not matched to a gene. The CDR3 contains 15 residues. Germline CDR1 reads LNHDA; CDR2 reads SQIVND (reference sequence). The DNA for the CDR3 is TGTGCCAGTAGTATCGGCCTAGCGGACTACAATGAGCAGTTCTTC. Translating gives CASSIGLADYNEQFF.

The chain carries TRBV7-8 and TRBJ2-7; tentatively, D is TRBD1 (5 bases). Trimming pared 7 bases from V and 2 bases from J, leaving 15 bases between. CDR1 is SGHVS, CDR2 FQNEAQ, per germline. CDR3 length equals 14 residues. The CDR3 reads CASIHRQWTYEQYF. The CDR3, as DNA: TGTGCCAGCATCCATAGACAGTGGACCTACGAGCAGTACTTC.

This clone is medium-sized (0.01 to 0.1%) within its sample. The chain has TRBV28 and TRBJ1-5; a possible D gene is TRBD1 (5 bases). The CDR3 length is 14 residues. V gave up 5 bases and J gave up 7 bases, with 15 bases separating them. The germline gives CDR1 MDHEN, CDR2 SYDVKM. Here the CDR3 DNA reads TGTGCCAGCAGTCAAACGTTTAGGGGCCAGCCCCAGCATTTT. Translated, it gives CASSQTFRGQPQHF.

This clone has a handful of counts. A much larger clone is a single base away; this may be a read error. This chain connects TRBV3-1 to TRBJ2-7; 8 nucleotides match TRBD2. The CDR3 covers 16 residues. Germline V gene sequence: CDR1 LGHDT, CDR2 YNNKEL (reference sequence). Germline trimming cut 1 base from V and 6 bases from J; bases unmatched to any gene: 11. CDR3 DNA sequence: TGTGCCAGCAGCCAAGGTCTATCGGGAGGGCCACGCGAGCAGTACTTC. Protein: CASSQGLSGGPREQYF.

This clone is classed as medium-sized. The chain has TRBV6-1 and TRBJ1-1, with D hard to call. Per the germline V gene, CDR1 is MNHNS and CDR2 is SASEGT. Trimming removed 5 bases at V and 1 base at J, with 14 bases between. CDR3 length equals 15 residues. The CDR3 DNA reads TGTGCCAGCAGTTCCCCCCGGGGTCAGAACACTGAAGCTTTCTTT. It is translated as CASSSPRGQNTEAFF.

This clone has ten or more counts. CDR3 loop: CASSLPGPAYEQYF. The CDR3 nucleotides are TGTGCCAGCAGCTTGCCGGGGCCAGCCTACGAGCAGTACTTC. The V gene is TRBV5-5, the J gene TRBJ2-7, with D tentatively TRBD1 or TRBD2 (5 bases each). CDR1 and CDR2 (germline): SGHKS, YYEKEE (reference sequence). Trimming removed 1 base from V and 2 bases from J, with 10 bases in between. The CDR3 length is 14 residues. The variable domain in full, with the rest retrieved from reference TRBV5-5 and TRBJ2-7, is DAGVTQSPTHLIKTRGQQVTLRCSPISGHKSVSWYQQVLGQGPQFIFQYYEKEERGRGNFPDRFSARQFPNYSSELNVNALLLGDSALYLCASSLPGPAYEQYFGPGTRLTVT.

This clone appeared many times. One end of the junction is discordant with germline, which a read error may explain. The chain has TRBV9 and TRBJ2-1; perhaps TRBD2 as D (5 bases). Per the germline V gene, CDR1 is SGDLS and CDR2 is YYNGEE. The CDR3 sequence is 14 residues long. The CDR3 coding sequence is TGTGCCGGCAGCGTATTTTCTAGTAGCGATGAGCAGTTCTTC. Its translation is CAGSVFSSSDEQFF. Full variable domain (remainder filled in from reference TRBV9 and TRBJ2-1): DSGVTQTPKHLITATGQRVTLRCSPRSGDLSVYWYQQSLDQGLQFLIQYYNGEERAKGNILERFSAQQFPDLHSELNLSSLELGDSALYFCAGSVFSSSDEQFFGPGTRLTVL.

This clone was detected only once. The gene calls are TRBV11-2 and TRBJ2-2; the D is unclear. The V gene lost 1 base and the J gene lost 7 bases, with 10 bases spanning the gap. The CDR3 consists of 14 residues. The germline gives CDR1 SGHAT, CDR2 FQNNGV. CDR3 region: CASSLGWVNGELFF. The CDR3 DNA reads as TGTGCCAGCAGCTTAGGCTGGGTCAACGGGGAGCTGTTTTTT.

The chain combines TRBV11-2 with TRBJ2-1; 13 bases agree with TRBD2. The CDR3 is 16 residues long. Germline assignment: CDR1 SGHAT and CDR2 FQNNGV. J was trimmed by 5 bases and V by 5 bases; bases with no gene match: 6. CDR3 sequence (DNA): TGTGCCAGCAGCCGGACTAGCGGGAGTGTGAACAATGAGCAGTTCTTC. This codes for CASSRTSGSVNNEQFF.

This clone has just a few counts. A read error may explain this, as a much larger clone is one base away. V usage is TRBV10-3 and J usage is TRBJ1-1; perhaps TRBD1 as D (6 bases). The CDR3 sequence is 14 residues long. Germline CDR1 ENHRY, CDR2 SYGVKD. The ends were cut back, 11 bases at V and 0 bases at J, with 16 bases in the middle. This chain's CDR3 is CASLGGAMNTEAFF. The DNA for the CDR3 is TGTGCCTCATTGGGGGGGGCGATGAACACTGAAGCTTTCTTT.

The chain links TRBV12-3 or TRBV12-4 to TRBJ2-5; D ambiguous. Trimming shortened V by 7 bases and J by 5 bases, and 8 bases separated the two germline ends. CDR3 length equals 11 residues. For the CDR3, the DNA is TGTGCCAGCACCCTTGGGGAGACCCAGTACTTC. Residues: CASTLGETQYF.

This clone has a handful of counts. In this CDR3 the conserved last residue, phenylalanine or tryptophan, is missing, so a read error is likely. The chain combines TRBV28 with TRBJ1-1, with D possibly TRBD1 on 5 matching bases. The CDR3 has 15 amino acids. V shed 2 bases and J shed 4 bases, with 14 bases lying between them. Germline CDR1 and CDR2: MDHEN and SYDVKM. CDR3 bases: TGTGCCAGCAGTTTAAGGGGCCGCACGAGCACTGAAGCTTTCTCT. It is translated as CASSLRGRTSTEAFS.

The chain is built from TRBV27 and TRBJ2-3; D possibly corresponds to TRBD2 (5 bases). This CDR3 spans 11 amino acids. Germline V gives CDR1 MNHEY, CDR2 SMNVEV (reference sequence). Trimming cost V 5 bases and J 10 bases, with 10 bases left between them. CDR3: CASSECGSQYF. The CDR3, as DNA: TGTGCCAGCAGTGAATGCGGGTCGCAGTATTTT.